These 4 T cell receptor beta chains originate from one sample sequenced in a study of Ad26.COV2.S vaccination and SARS-CoV-2 variants. This table comes from immunoSEQ multiplex PCR, and its TCRdb copy is limited to in-frame clones, with some not included. Here the sample spans approximately 340,000 clones, about 91% being singletons. Sequences were derived from peripheral blood, sampled after recovery from COVID-19. Receptors originate from a human donor who had recovered from COVID-19.

The chain uses TRBV6-5 and TRBJ1-5; no firm D call. The CDR3 contains 13 residues. Germline V gives CDR1 MNHEY, CDR2 SVGAGI. V gave up 2 bases and J gave up 10 bases, with 12 bases separating them. The CDR3 region is CASSYDGLTPQHF. The CDR3 nucleotides are TGTGCCAGCAGTTACGACGGGCTGACACCCCAGCATTTT.

This chain connects TRBV5-4 to TRBJ2-5, with 10 nucleotides matching TRBD1. Germline CDR1 is SGHNT and CDR2 is YYREEE (reference sequence). The length of the CDR3 is 17 residues. After removal of 4 bases from V and 7 bases from J, the junction contained 16 bases not matched to a gene. DNA for the CDR3: TGTGCCAGCAGCCCGACGCTTAGACAGGGGGCAGAAGGGACCCAGTACTTC. It yields the protein CASSPTLRQGAEGTQYF.

The rearrangement joins TRBV6-5 to TRBJ2-2, with a possible D match to TRBD2 (6 bases). Trimming stripped 7 bases from V and 6 bases from J, with 18 bases between. Germline V gives CDR1 MNHEY, CDR2 SVGAGI. The CDR3 is 15 amino acids. The CDR3 coding sequence is TGTGCCAGCAAGGGAGGCTCAGGCGGGTCCGGGGAGCTGTTTTTT. Amino acid sequence: CASKGGSGGSGELFF.

The chain is built from TRBV15 and TRBJ2-1; 10 nucleotides line up with TRBD2. With 8 bases clipped from V and 7 bases from J, the junction kept 11 bases outside the gene matches. CDR1 and CDR2 (germline): LNHNV, YYDKDF (reference sequence). The CDR3 covers 15 residues. DNA of the CDR3: TGTGCCACCCTTGGAGCGGGGGGGCGGAGGAATGAGCAGTTCTTC. Its translation is CATLGAGGRRNEQFF. Variable domain in full (rest from reference TRBV15 and TRBJ2-1): DAMVIQNPRYQVTQFGKPVTLSCSQTLNHNVMYWYQQKSSQAPKLLFHYYDKDFNNEADTPDNFQSRRPNTSFCFLDIRSPGLGDTAMYLCATLGAGGRRNEQFFGPGTRLTVL.